This entry lists 21 T cell receptor beta chains sequenced from one sample in a study of technical replicates of blood from a handful of donors. TCRdb's table, derived via immunoSEQ multiplex PCR, lists solely in-frame clones and lacks some. The table includes around 69,000 clones, roughly 97% detected once. Sequenced sample: T cells isolated from PBMCs. These receptors were obtained from a human donor in good health.

CDR3 sequence reads: CASSDRRDRTSVAKNIQYF. The CDR3 DNA is TGTGCCAGCAGCGACAGGAGGGACAGGACATCAGTCGCCAAAAACATTCAGTACTTC. The rearrangement links TRBV7-9 to TRBJ2-4, with 8 bases identical to TRBD1. Germline CDR1 reads SEHNR; CDR2 reads FQNEAQ (reference sequence). This CDR3 is 19 amino acids long. The J segment lost 1 base and the V segment lost 5 bases, leaving 16 bases of the junction unmatched.

This sequence joins TRBV5-6 and TRBJ1-6, with D maybe TRBD1 (6 bases). The CDR3 runs to 16 residues. With 1 base removed from V and 2 bases from J, the gap between germline ends came to 10 bases. The germline CDR1 and CDR2 sequences are SGHDT and YYEEEE. As DNA, the CDR3 is TGTGCCAGCAGCTTGATCAGGGACACCTATAATTCACCCCTCCACTTT. It is translated as CASSLIRDTYNSPLHF.

J is TRBJ2-2 and V is TRBV2; the match to TRBD2 covers 11 bases. CDR3 length: 14 amino acids. The germline V gene has CDR1 SNHLY and CDR2 FYNNEI. J gave up 4 bases and V 8 bases, and 3 bases lay outside the gene matches. CDR3 in amino acids: CASAGTSGTGELFF. The DNA of the CDR3 is TGTGCCAGCGCCGGGACTAGCGGCACCGGGGAGCTGTTTTTT.

This chain connects TRBV10-2 to TRBJ1-1; unclear D gene. Trimming stripped 8 bases from V and 11 bases from J, with 12 bases between. This CDR3 has 10 amino acids. Germline lookup yields CDR1 WSHSY and CDR2 SAAADI. In DNA, the CDR3 is TGCGCCAGCCTGAATGGTAGTGCTTTCTTT. Its translation: CASLNGSAFF.

The chain recombines TRBV19 with TRBJ2-7, with a possible D match to TRBD1 (5 bases). The CDR3 loop spans 14 amino acids. The V and J ends lost 4 bases and 1 base respectively, with 11 bases between them. CDR1 LNHDA and CDR2 SQIVND come from the germline V gene (reference sequence). CDR3 coding DNA: TGTGCCAGTAGTAACAGGCCAATTTCCTACGAGCAGTACTTC. Amino acids: CASSNRPISYEQYF. The full variable domain, its missing parts supplied by reference TRBV19 and TRBJ2-7, is DGGITQSPKYLFRKEGQNVTLSCEQNLNHDAMYWYRQDPGQGLRLIYYSQIVNDFQKGDIAEGYSVSREKKESFPLTVTSAQKNPTAFYLCASSNRPISYEQYFGPGTRLTVT.

The CDR3 nucleotides are TGTGCCAGTAGTATTGAGGGACAGGGGTTTCGCCCGATGAAAGAGACCCAGTACTTC. Translating gives CASSIEGQGFRPMKETQYF. The chain has TRBV19 and TRBJ2-5, with 10 bases fitting TRBD1. Looked up from germline, CDR1 is LNHDA and CDR2 is SQIVND (reference sequence). The junction had 16 bases not matched to a gene; V was cut back by 3 bases and J by 3 bases. The CDR3 loop spans 19 amino acids.

The chain links TRBV27 to TRBJ2-5; possibly TRBD1 for D (6 bases). Germline-derived CDR1 and CDR2 are MNHEY and SMNVEV (reference sequence). Trimming left V 8 bases short and J 1 base short, with 17 bases between. The CDR3 is 15 residues long. The CDR3 DNA reads as TGTGCCAGCCGCCGACAGGCCTACCTCCAAGAGACCCAGTACTTC. Its protein product is CASRRQAYLQETQYF.

The chain combines TRBV4-1 with TRBJ2-7; TRBD1 matches at 11 bases. This CDR3 region has 16 residues. With V trimmed by 0 bases and J by 3 bases, 4 bases remained unmatched. Germline CDR1 reads MGHRA; CDR2 reads YSYEKL. The CDR3 loop reads CASSQDPGTGGYEQYF. In DNA, the CDR3 is TGCGCCAGCAGCCAAGATCCCGGGACAGGGGGCTACGAGCAGTACTTC.

V usage is TRBV6-1 and J usage is TRBJ1-2, with 7 bases that match TRBD1. This CDR3 spans 15 amino acids. With V trimmed by 2 bases and J by 4 bases, 7 bases remained unmatched. CDR1 and CDR2 (germline): MNHNS, SASEGT. The CDR3 region has the DNA TGTGCCAGCAGTGAATCAGTGACAGGGACCTATGGCTACACCTTC. Translating it yields CASSESVTGTYGYTF.

CDR3 amino acids: CSAMGQAYEQYF. In DNA, the CDR3 is TGCAGCGCTATGGGACAAGCCTACGAGCAGTACTTC. This chain uses TRBV29-1 with TRBJ2-7; a possible D gene is TRBD1 (6 bases). CDR3 length: 12 residues. Germline V gives CDR1 SQVTM, CDR2 ANQGSEA. The ends were cut back, 7 bases at V and 2 bases at J, with 12 bases in the middle.

J is TRBJ2-5 and V is TRBV29-1; D gene unclear. There are 13 residues in the CDR3. The germline V and J ends were trimmed by 6 bases and 0 bases, with 11 bases remaining between them. From germline, CDR1 is SQVTM and CDR2 ANQGSEA. The CDR3 DNA follows: TGCAGCGTCCTGAGAGGTTACCAAGAGACCCAGTACTTC. Translating it yields CSVLRGYQETQYF.

This chain joins TRBV13 and TRBJ1-5, with D uncertain. CDR3 length: 14 residues. Trimming took 5 bases from V and 4 from J, leaving 12 bases between them. Germline-derived CDR1 and CDR2 are PRHDT and FYEKMQ (reference sequence). The CDR3 coding sequence is TGTGCCAGCAGCCAAGGCGGAGGAAATCAGCCCCAGCATTTT. The encoded protein is CASSQGGGNQPQHF.

The V gene is TRBV7-9, the J gene TRBJ2-7, with 7 positions matching TRBD2. CDR1 is SEHNR and CDR2 is FQNEAQ in the germline V gene (reference sequence). This CDR3 has 15 amino acids. V lost 4 bases to trimming and J lost 4 bases; unmatched junction nucleotides: 10. CDR3 sequence reads: CASSSRTSIPYEQYF. The DNA of the CDR3 is TGTGCCAGCAGCTCCCGGACTAGTATCCCTTACGAGCAGTACTTC.

This rearrangement joins TRBV27 to TRBJ2-7; 10 bases match TRBD1. The V gene end was trimmed by 2 bases and the J gene end by 4 bases; junction bases not matched to a gene: 8. The CDR3 consists of 16 residues. Germline values: CDR1 MNHEY, CDR2 SMNVEV (reference sequence). The CDR3 coding sequence is TGTGCCAGCAGTTTAGGAGGGACAGGGGTATCATACGAGCAGTACTTC. Translating gives CASSLGGTGVSYEQYF.

This chain uses TRBV5-1 with TRBJ1-1, with TRBD1 matching over 7 bases. V was clipped by 5 bases and J by 1 base; unmatched bases: 5. Germline V gives CDR1 SGHRS, CDR2 YFSETQ. CDR3 length: 14 amino acids. The CDR3 DNA reads as TGCGCCAGCAGAGAACAGGGGTCGAACACTGAAGCTTTCTTT. Protein product: CASREQGSNTEAFF.

CDR3 in DNA: TGCAGCGTTGAGAGGTGGGACTATGGCTACACCTTC. Protein product: CSVERWDYGYTF. The V gene is TRBV29-1, the J gene TRBJ1-2; D call uncertain. The CDR3 totals 12 residues. Germline CDR1 SQVTM, CDR2 ANQGSEA. V was cut by 3 bases and J by 3 bases, with 8 bases left in between.

The V and J genes are TRBV5-1 and TRBJ2-1; 8 nucleotides line up with TRBD2. V dropped 1 base and J dropped 0; count of bases not matched to a gene: 0. Per germline, CDR1 SGHRS and CDR2 YFSETQ. The CDR3 is 15 amino acids. In DNA, the CDR3 is TGCGCCAGCAGCTTGAGCGGGAGCTCCTACAATGAGCAGTTCTTC. Its translation: CASSLSGSSYNEQFF. The variable domain in full, with the rest retrieved from reference TRBV5-1 and TRBJ2-1, is KAGVTQTPRYLIKTRGQQVTLSCSPISGHRSVSWYQQTPGQGLQFLFEYFSETQRNKGNFPGRFSGRQFSNSRSEMNVSTLELGDSALYLCASSLSGSSYNEQFFGPGTRLTVL.

The V call is TRBV19, the J call TRBJ2-7; TRBD1 aligns across 10 bases. The CDR3 is 16 amino acids. V lost 4 bases to trimming and J lost 0 bases; unmatched junction nucleotides: 6. Germline V gives CDR1 LNHDA, CDR2 SQIVND (reference sequence). The CDR3 spells CASSNPGQGNSYEQYF. DNA for the CDR3: TGTGCCAGTAGTAACCCGGGACAGGGGAACTCCTACGAGCAGTACTTC.

The count of this clone is one. This chain joins TRBV4-2 and TRBJ2-7; 9 bases match TRBD1. Germline CDR1 reads LGHNA; CDR2 reads YNFKEQ. The CDR3 is 16 amino acids. The V segment lost 0 bases and the J segment 2 bases; nucleotides outside the gene matches: 5. CDR3 nucleotides: TGTGCCAGCAGCCAAGATGGACAGGGGATCCCCTACGAGCAGTACTTC. Amino acids: CASSQDGQGIPYEQYF.

In regard to this clone: A read error may produce the germline difference seen at one junction end. V gene TRBV7-7 combines with J gene TRBJ2-1; TRBD2 matches 8 bases. CDR1 is SSHAT and CDR2 is FNYEAQ in the germline V gene (reference sequence). The CDR3 length is 15 residues. The CDR3, as DNA: TGTGCTAGCAGCGTCGGGGGGGCATCCTACAATGAGCAGTTCTTC. Translation gives CASSVGGASYNEQFF.

V is TRBV25-1 and J is TRBJ1-2, with a possible D match to TRBD1 (5 bases). This CDR3 is 15 amino acids long. CDR1 MGHDK and CDR2 SYGVNS come from the germline V gene. With 6 bases removed from V and 8 bases from J, the gap between germline ends came to 22 bases. The CDR3 coding sequence is TGTGCCAGCAGCGCTGACAGATTGGTGATGGAAGGCTACACCTTC. Amino acid sequence: CASSADRLVMEGYTF.